This T cell receptor (beta chain) was obtained from a study of blood T cells in healthy people across ages. The authors extracted at least 5.5 micrograms of total RNA per sample. Germline V gene data show CDR1 as KGHSH and CDR2 as LQKENI. The CDR3 runs to 14 residues. Trimming took 4 bases from V and 10 from J, leaving 14 bases between them. Sample-barcoded 5' priming and a J-beta primer mix drove a second PCR of about 6 to 12 cycles. There were at least 2.5 million CDR3-containing paired-end reads obtained from each sample. TCRdb reanalysed the 5' RACE reads using MiXCR and keeps one entry per CDR3 protein. The sample includes 1.6 million or so distinct CDR3 sequences, about 35% of them seen just once.

The clonotype comes from a woman younger than 45 in good health. This chain uses TRBV18 with TRBJ1-6; perhaps TRBD1 as D (6 bases). Sequenced material: blood. The CDR3 sequence: CASSRDRRGSPLHF. The CDR3 DNA reads as TGTGCCAGCTCACGTGACAGGAGGGGGTCACCCCTCCACTTT.